The sequence of this T cell receptor beta chain was determined in a study of tissue T cells after allogeneic stem cell transplantation. Study findings and constraints: Limitations included a small, clinically heterogeneous cohort and limited sampling depth.

Only in-frame clones appear in the TCRdb table, and some are missing; sequencing was by immunoSEQ multiplex PCR. The table includes more than 7,500 clones, approximately 59% detected once. For this clone: The target antigen is unknown.

The CDR3 has 13 amino acids. Between the trimmed V and J ends, which lost 3 bases and 7 bases, there was a span of 10 bases. Germline V gives CDR1 KGHSH, CDR2 LQKENI. This sequence joins TRBV18 and TRBJ2-1; the D gene could be TRBD1 or TRBD2 (5 bases each). The TCR comes from a woman aged 18-55 years with breast cancer. The input for sequencing was tissue from the ileum, taken at autopsy. The CDR3 loop is CASSPGAGNEQFF. CDR3 coding DNA: TGTGCCAGCTCACCCGGGGCCGGGAATGAGCAGTTCTTC.